One sample yielded the 20 T cell receptor beta chains listed below, sequenced in a study of T cell responses to AZD1222 COVID-19 vaccine. This table comes from immunoSEQ multiplex PCR, and its TCRdb copy is limited to in-frame clones, with some not included. Here the sample spans over 150,000 clones, roughly 88% being singletons. The material sequenced was peripheral blood, taken 28 days after the second AZD1222 dose. The receptors shown here come from an adult who received the AZD1222 COVID-19 vaccine.

The chain uses TRBV6-6 and TRBJ1-5, with D perhaps matching TRBD1 (6 bases). CDR3 length equals 12 residues. CDR1 MNHNY and CDR2 SVGAGI come from the germline V gene (reference sequence). V dropped 11 bases and J dropped 2 bases, with 10 bases sitting between them. This CDR3 is CAGGHGNQPQHF. The CDR3 DNA reads as TGTGCCGGGGGGCACGGCAATCAGCCCCAGCATTTT.

This clone was counted a single time. This chain uses TRBV4-2 with TRBJ2-5; D remains unclear. Germline V gene sequence: CDR1 LGHNA, CDR2 YNFKEQ. V lost 1 base and J 5 bases, leaving 8 bases between the germline ends. This CDR3 is 13 amino acids long. The CDR3 sequence: CASSQGVGETQYF. CDR3 bases: TGTGCCAGCAGCCAAGGGGTTGGGGAGACCCAGTACTTC.

V gene TRBV5-1 combines with J gene TRBJ2-5; weak D call: TRBD2 (6 bases). V gave up 6 bases and J gave up 3 bases, with 18 bases separating them. The CDR3 length is 15 residues. Germline V gives CDR1 SGHRS, CDR2 YFSETQ. The CDR3 DNA sequence: TGCGCCAGCACGGGGGACCTGGATTTAGAAGAGACCCAGTACTTC. Its translation is CASTGDLDLEETQYF.

The chain uses TRBV5-1 and TRBJ1-4, with unresolved D. The germline V gene encodes CDR1 SGHRS and CDR2 YFSETQ. The V gene lost 0 bases and the J gene lost 1 base, with 10 bases spanning the gap. The CDR3 extends over 16 amino acids. In DNA form, the CDR3 reads TGCGCCAGCAGCTTGGGGGTCTCCTTAACTAATGAAAAACTGTTTTTT. This codes for CASSLGVSLTNEKLFF. The full variable domain, completed using reference TRBV5-1 and TRBJ1-4, is KAGVTQTPRYLIKTRGQQVTLSCSPISGHRSVSWYQQTPGQGLQFLFEYFSETQRNKGNFPGRFSGRQFSNSRSEMNVSTLELGDSALYLCASSLGVSLTNEKLFFGSGTQLSVL.

The genes are TRBV2 and TRBJ1-1; 7 nucleotides line up with TRBD1. The CDR3 sequence is 13 residues long. CDR1 and CDR2 (germline): SNHLY, FYNNEI. V was clipped by 11 bases and J by 4 bases; unmatched bases: 10. Written as DNA, the CDR3 is TGTGCCGTGGGGGACAGACCGACCACTGAAGCTTTCTTT. It encodes CAVGDRPTTEAFF.

The chain links TRBV6-6 to TRBJ1-3; no definite D call. The CDR3 spans 16 residues. CDR1 and CDR2 from the germline V gene are MNHNY and SVGAGI (reference sequence). V lost 5 bases, J lost 3 bases, and 17 bases lay in between. CDR3 residues: CASSATAGAYGNTIYF. The CDR3 DNA is TGTGCCAGCAGTGCCACTGCGGGAGCTTATGGAAACACCATATATTTT.

The chain joins TRBV6-5 to TRBJ1-1, with 7 bases lining up with TRBD1. V was clipped by 6 bases and J by 4 bases; unmatched bases: 2. This CDR3 has 12 amino acids. Germline V gene lookup returns CDR1 MNHEY and CDR2 SVGAGI. CDR3 sequence: CASRRQGTEAFF. CDR3 nucleotide sequence: TGTGCCAGCAGGCGACAGGGCACTGAAGCTTTCTTT.

V is TRBV19 and J is TRBJ1-1, with a weak D call TRBD1 (6 bases). The V gene lost 6 bases and the J gene lost 0 bases, with 14 bases spanning the gap. Germline CDR1 and CDR2: LNHDA and SQIVND (reference sequence). The CDR3 contains 15 residues. The chain's CDR3 is CASRKDSSMNTEAFF. The CDR3 DNA is TGTGCCAGTAGGAAGGACAGCAGCATGAACACTGAAGCTTTCTTT.

The J gene is TRBJ1-2, the V gene TRBV6-5; 7 nucleotides align to TRBD1. The germline V gene encodes CDR1 MNHEY and CDR2 SVGAGI. The CDR3 extends over 15 amino acids. V shed 6 bases, J shed 0 bases, and the junction held 7 bases outside the gene matches. The CDR3 nucleotides are TGTGCCAGCAGACACACAGGGGCTTCTAACTATGGCTACACCTTC. The encoded protein is CASRHTGASNYGYTF.

The chain couples TRBV7-9 to TRBJ2-1; D is unresolved. The V gene lost 5 bases and the J gene lost 4 bases, with 9 bases spanning the gap. CDR1 is SEHNR, CDR2 FQNEAQ, per germline (reference sequence). The CDR3 spans 13 residues. DNA for the CDR3: TGTGCCAGCAGCCCTGTTCGATACAATGAGCAGTTCTTC. Amino acids: CASSPVRYNEQFF.

The gene calls are TRBV6-5 and TRBJ1-2; TRBD1 is a possible D gene (6 bases). V dropped 0 bases and J dropped 8 bases, with 16 bases sitting between them. This CDR3 is 15 amino acids long. Germline CDR1 MNHEY, CDR2 SVGAGI. CDR3 bases: TGTGCCAGCAGTTACTCGGTTGGGACACCGGGCGGCTACACCTTC. Translated, it gives CASSYSVGTPGGYTF.

The gene calls are TRBV19 and TRBJ2-1; D not resolved. Trimming removed 9 bases from V and 13 bases from J, with 13 bases in between. Germline V gives CDR1 LNHDA, CDR2 SQIVND (reference sequence). The CDR3 runs to 10 residues. The CDR3 DNA reads as TGTGCCAGCGGTTCGTTTTTTCAGTTCTTC. Residues: CASGSFFQFF.

The genes are TRBV10-2 and TRBJ2-5; the D gene is possibly TRBD2 (6 bases). The germline V gene encodes CDR1 WSHSY and CDR2 SAAADI. This CDR3 spans 15 amino acids. V lost 1 base and J 0 bases, leaving 9 bases between the germline ends. CDR3: CASSEFWGDQETQYF. The CDR3 nucleotides read TGCGCCAGCAGTGAGTTCTGGGGGGACCAAGAGACCCAGTACTTC.

The J gene is TRBJ1-6, the V gene TRBV6-5; D uncertain. The CDR3 runs 13 residues. Germline values: CDR1 MNHEY, CDR2 SVGAGI. Trimming took 11 bases from V and 5 from J, leaving 13 bases between them. Here the CDR3 reads CAGAEVNNSPLHF. The CDR3 DNA follows: TGTGCCGGAGCCGAAGTCAATAATTCACCCCTCCACTTT.

The V gene is TRBV24-1, the J gene TRBJ1-1, with TRBD1 matching over 7 bases. The CDR3 consists of 13 residues. CDR1 and CDR2 from the germline V gene are KGHDR and SFDVKD. V was pared by 4 bases and J by 4 bases, with 2 bases of the junction left unmatched. In nucleotides, the CDR3 is TGTGCCACCAGTGAACAGGGGATCACTGAAGCTTTCTTT. Translating it yields CATSEQGITEAFF.

The V gene is TRBV9, the J gene TRBJ2-1; no clear D. The ends were cut back, 0 bases at V and 4 bases at J, with 11 bases in the middle. The CDR3 consists of 15 residues. Germline V gives CDR1 SGDLS, CDR2 YYNGEE. CDR3 nucleotide sequence: TGTGCCAGCAGCGTAGGGCAGCCGGCATACAATGAGCAGTTCTTC. This gives the protein CASSVGQPAYNEQFF.

The DNA of the CDR3 is TGCGCCAGCAGTCCGACTCCTTCCTTCGGCTACACCTTC. Amino acid sequence: CASSPTPSFGYTF. This rearrangement joins TRBV4-1 to TRBJ1-2; the D is unclear. Germline V lookup: CDR1 MGHRA, CDR2 YSYEKL. Deletions cut 6 bases from V and 8 bases from J, with 16 bases between. This CDR3 contains 13 residues.

This chain uses TRBV29-1 with TRBJ1-1; 7 positions agree with TRBD1. The junction had 11 bases not matched to a gene; V was cut back by 8 bases and J by 5 bases. Germline assignment: CDR1 SQVTM and CDR2 ANQGSEA. This CDR3 spans 13 amino acids. This chain's CDR3 is CSFTGATGTEAFF. CDR3 coding DNA: TGCAGCTTCACAGGGGCTACGGGAACTGAAGCTTTCTTT.

The V gene is TRBV3-1 (or the pseudogene TRBV3-2), the J gene TRBJ2-1; 11 nucleotides agree with TRBD1. The ends lost 2 bases at V and 7 bases at J; junction bases unmatched: 1. CDR1 and CDR2 (germline): LGHDT, YNNKEL (reference sequence). CDR3 length: 14 residues. CDR3 sequence reads: CASSQRDRGNEQFF. In DNA, the CDR3 is TGTGCCAGCAGCCAACGGGACAGGGGGAATGAGCAGTTCTTC.

The chain is built from TRBV7-2 and TRBJ2-1, with 10 bases that match TRBD2. Per the germline V gene, CDR1 is SGHTA and CDR2 is FQGNSA. The length of the CDR3 is 17 residues. V was clipped by 2 bases and J by 7 bases; unmatched bases: 11. CDR3 in DNA: TGTGCCAGCAGCTTAATGGGGAGCGGGGGGGCCCGGAATGAGCAGTTCTTC. It yields the protein CASSLMGSGGARNEQFF.